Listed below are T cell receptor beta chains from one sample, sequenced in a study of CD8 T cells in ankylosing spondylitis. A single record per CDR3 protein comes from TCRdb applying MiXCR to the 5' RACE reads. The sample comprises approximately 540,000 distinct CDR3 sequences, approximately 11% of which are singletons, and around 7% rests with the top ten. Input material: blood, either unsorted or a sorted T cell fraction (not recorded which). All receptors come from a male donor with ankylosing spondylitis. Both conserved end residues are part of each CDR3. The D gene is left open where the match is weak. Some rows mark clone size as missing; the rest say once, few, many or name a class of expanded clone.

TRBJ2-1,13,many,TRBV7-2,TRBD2,CASSPGTSVEQFF,TGTGCCAGCAGCCCAGGGACTAGCGTCGAGCAGTTCTTC
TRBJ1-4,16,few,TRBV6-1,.,CASSEALYSANEKLFF,TGTGCCAGCAGTGAAGCGCTTTACTCGGCAAATGAAAAACTGTTTTTT
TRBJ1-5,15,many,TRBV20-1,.,CSARMARASEQPQHF,TGCAGTGCTAGAATGGCCAGGGCTAGCGAACAGCCCCAGCATTTT
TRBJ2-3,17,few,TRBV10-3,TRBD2,CAISVSRAGGQADTQYF,TGTGCCATCAGTGTTAGCCGGGCGGGAGGGCAGGCAGATACGCAGTATTTT
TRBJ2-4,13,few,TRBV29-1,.,CSVYRFAKNIQYF,TGCAGCGTTTACAGGTTCGCCAAAAACATTCAGTACTTC
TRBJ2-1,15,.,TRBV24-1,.,CATSESRGGYNEQFF,TGTGCCACCAGTGAATCAAGGGGGGGCTACAATGAGCAGTTCTTC
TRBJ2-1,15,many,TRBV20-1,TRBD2,CSAQSLAGSYNEQFF,TGCAGTGCCCAGTCCCTAGCGGGCTCCTACAATGAGCAGTTCTTC
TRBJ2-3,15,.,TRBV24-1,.,CATSDVNFSTDTQYF,TGTGCCACCAGTGATGTTAACTTTAGCACAGATACGCAGTATTTT
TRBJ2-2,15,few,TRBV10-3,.,CAISAAGSGTGELFF,TGTGCCATCAGTGCGGCGGGCAGTGGGACCGGGGAGCTGTTTTTT
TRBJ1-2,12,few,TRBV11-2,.,CASSLETYGYTF,TGTGCCAGCAGCTTGGAGACCTATGGCTACACCTTC
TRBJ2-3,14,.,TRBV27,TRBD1,CASADRGSTDTQYF,TGTGCCAGCGCCGACAGGGGAAGCACAGATACGCAGTATTTT
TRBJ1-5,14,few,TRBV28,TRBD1,CASRAQGANQPQHF,TGTGCCAGCAGGGCACAGGGGGCCAATCAGCCCCAGCATTTT
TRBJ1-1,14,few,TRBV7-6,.,CASSPPRKNTEAFF,TGTGCCAGCAGCCCCCCGCGCAAGAACACTGAAGCTTTCTTT
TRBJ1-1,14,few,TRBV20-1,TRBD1,CSAPPGTGRTEAFF,TGCAGTGCTCCACCCGGGACAGGGAGGACTGAAGCTTTCTTT
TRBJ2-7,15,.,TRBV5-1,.,CASSLGQGGLGEQYF,TGCGCCAGCAGCTTGGGGCAGGGGGGTCTCGGCGAGCAGTACTTC
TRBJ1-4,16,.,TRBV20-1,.,CSARDARTLNNEKLFF,TGCAGTGCTAGAGATGCCAGAACCCTCAATAATGAAAAACTGTTTTTT
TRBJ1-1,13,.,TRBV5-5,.,CASSLSYATEAFF,TGTGCCAGCAGCTTGAGTTATGCCACTGAAGCTTTCTTT
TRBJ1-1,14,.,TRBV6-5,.,CASSYVFGNTEAFF,TGTGCCAGCAGTTACGTCTTTGGGAACACTGAAGCTTTCTTT
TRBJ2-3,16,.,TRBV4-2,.,CASCLNQGQGTDTQYF,TGTGCCAGCTGCCTGAACCAGGGCCAGGGCACAGATACGCAGTATTTT
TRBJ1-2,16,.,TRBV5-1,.,CASSHGRTELSYGYTF,TGCGCCAGCAGCCACGGACGTACTGAACTGTCATATGGCTACACCTTC
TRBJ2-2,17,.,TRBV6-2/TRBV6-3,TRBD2,CASNLGLAGGSTGELFF,TGTGCCAGCAACCTAGGGCTAGCGGGGGGCTCCACCGGGGAGCTGTTTTTT
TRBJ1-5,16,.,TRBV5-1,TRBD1,CASSPGTGGRDQPQHF,TGCGCCAGCAGCCCGGGGACAGGGGGCAGGGATCAGCCCCAGCATTTT
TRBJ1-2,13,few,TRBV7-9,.,CASSLEAAYGYTF,TGTGCCAGCAGCTTAGAGGCGGCATATGGCTACACCTTC
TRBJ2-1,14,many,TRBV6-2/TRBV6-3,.,CASSSTRAYNEQFF,TGTGCCAGCAGTTCCACGAGGGCTTACAATGAGCAGTTCTTC
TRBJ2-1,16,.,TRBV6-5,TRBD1,CASSYGTARSYNEQFF,TGTGCCAGCAGTTACGGGACAGCCCGCTCCTACAATGAGCAGTTCTTC
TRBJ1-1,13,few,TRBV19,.,CASSTERNTEAFF,TGTGCCAGTAGTACCGAAAGGAACACTGAAGCTTTCTTT
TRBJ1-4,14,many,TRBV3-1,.,CASSQVSISEKLFF,TGTGCCAGCAGCCAAGTCTCGATTAGCGAAAAACTGTTTTTT
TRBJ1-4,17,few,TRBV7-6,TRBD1,CASSQMGQGELGEKLFF,TGTGCCAGCAGCCAAATGGGACAGGGGGAGCTTGGGGAAAAACTGTTTTTT
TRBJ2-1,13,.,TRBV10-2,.,CASSEVPRNEQFF,TGCGCCAGCAGTGAGGTCCCCAGGAATGAGCAGTTCTTC
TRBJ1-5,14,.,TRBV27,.,CASSPDMLVQPQHF,TGTGCCAGCAGTCCTGACATGTTGGTCCAGCCCCAGCATTTT
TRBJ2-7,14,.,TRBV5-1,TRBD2,CASSVSGRLYEQYF,TGCGCCAGCAGCGTAAGCGGGAGGCTGTACGAGCAGTACTTC
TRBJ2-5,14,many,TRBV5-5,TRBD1,CASSPDRGRETQYF,TGTGCCAGCAGCCCTGACAGGGGCAGGGAGACCCAGTACTTC
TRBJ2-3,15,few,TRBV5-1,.,CASRNRNPEADTQYF,TGCGCCAGCAGGAACCGGAACCCCGAGGCAGATACGCAGTATTTT
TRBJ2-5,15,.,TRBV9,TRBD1,CASSPSGGYQETQYF,TGTGCCAGCAGCCCTTCAGGGGGCTATCAAGAGACCCAGTACTTC
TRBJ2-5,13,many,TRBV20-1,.,CSASSSSEQTQYF,TGCAGTGCTAGTTCCTCTAGCGAACAGACCCAGTACTTC
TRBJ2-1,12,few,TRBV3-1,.,CASSPGVGEQFF,TGTGCCAGCAGCCCAGGGGTCGGTGAGCAGTTCTTC
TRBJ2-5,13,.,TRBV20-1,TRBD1,CSAIRGPPETQYF,TGCAGTGCTATAAGGGGGCCCCCTGAGACCCAGTACTTC